The rows below give T cell receptor beta chains drawn from one sample of a study of blood T cell repertoires in COVID-19. The method was immunoSEQ multiplex PCR; TCRdb's version includes in-frame clones alone and lacks a portion of them. The sample holds a few hundred thousand clones; less than 90% are singletons and the top ten take under 5%. The sample comprised peripheral blood. The receptors stem from a man in his fifties or sixties with acute or convalescent COVID-19. Both conserved end residues are part of each CDR3. Fields, in order: clone size, V gene, D gene, J gene, CDR3 DNA, CDR3 protein. The D gene is left open where the match is weak. Clone size is shown for a subset of rows, as once, few, many or a class of expanded clone.

abundance: NA
v_gene: TRBV6-5
d_gene: NA
j_gene: TRBJ1-6
CDR3nt: TGTGCCAGTGTTGCGGAGACGAATTCACCCCTCCACTTT
CDR3aa: CASVAETNSPLHF

abundance: NA
v_gene: TRBV5-4
d_gene: NA
j_gene: TRBJ2-7
CDR3nt: TGTGCCAGCAGCTCCGGGACATCGCGGTACGAGCAGTACTTC
CDR3aa: CASSSGTSRYEQYF

abundance: NA
v_gene: TRBV9
d_gene: NA
j_gene: TRBJ2-2
CDR3nt: TGTGCCAGCAGCGCGACGACAGAAAACACCGGGGAGCTGTTTTTT
CDR3aa: CASSATTENTGELFF

abundance: NA
v_gene: TRBV3-1/TRBV3-2
d_gene: TRBD2
j_gene: TRBJ2-1
CDR3nt: TGTGCCAGCAGCCAAGTAGGGCGGGAGAGTGAGCAGTTCTTC
CDR3aa: CASSQVGRESEQFF

abundance: NA
v_gene: TRBV19
d_gene: NA
j_gene: TRBJ1-4
CDR3nt: TGTGCCAGTAGCCAGGGGATGTATGAAAAACTGTTTTTT
CDR3aa: CASSQGMYEKLFF

abundance: NA
v_gene: TRBV3-1/TRBV3-2
d_gene: NA
j_gene: TRBJ2-7
CDR3nt: TGTGCCAGCAGCCAAGGGACACCCGGCGGGCAGTACTTC
CDR3aa: CASSQGTPGGQYF

abundance: NA
v_gene: TRBV9
d_gene: TRBD1
j_gene: TRBJ2-1
CDR3nt: TGTGCCAGCAGCGAGCGACAGGGGGCATGGAATGAGCAGTTCTTC
CDR3aa: CASSERQGAWNEQFF

abundance: few
v_gene: TRBV20-1
d_gene: NA
j_gene: TRBJ2-7
CDR3nt: TGCAGTGCTCGGGACTACGAGCAGTACTTC
CDR3aa: CSARDYEQYF

abundance: NA
v_gene: TRBV11-2
d_gene: NA
j_gene: TRBJ2-1
CDR3nt: TGTGCCAGCAGCTTAGATTGGGAGAAGCGGTTCTACAATGAGCAGTTCTTC
CDR3aa: CASSLDWEKRFYNEQFF

abundance: NA
v_gene: TRBV4-2
d_gene: TRBD2
j_gene: TRBJ2-1
CDR3nt: TGTGCCAGCAGCCAAGAGCCCAGCGGGAGGGCGAATGAGCAGTTCTTC
CDR3aa: CASSQEPSGRANEQFF

abundance: NA
v_gene: TRBV5-4
d_gene: TRBD1
j_gene: TRBJ2-2
CDR3nt: TGTGCCAGCAGCGCAGGGGGCGGGCTGAACACCGGGGAGCTGTTTTTT
CDR3aa: CASSAGGGLNTGELFF

abundance: NA
v_gene: TRBV5-6
d_gene: TRBD1
j_gene: TRBJ1-1
CDR3nt: TGTGCCAGCAGCATCCGGACAGGGGTGAACACTGAAGCTTTCTTT
CDR3aa: CASSIRTGVNTEAFF

abundance: NA
v_gene: TRBV2
d_gene: TRBD2
j_gene: TRBJ2-1
CDR3nt: TGTGCCAGCAACTTGGGACTAGCGGGAGGCGATGAGCAGTTCTTC
CDR3aa: CASNLGLAGGDEQFF

abundance: once
v_gene: TRBV6-6
d_gene: NA
j_gene: TRBJ2-3
CDR3nt: TGTGCCAGCAGTTACCCACAGGGATCGGGTCAAGGTACGCAGTATTTT
CDR3aa: CASSYPQGSGQGTQYF

abundance: once
v_gene: TRBV9
d_gene: NA
j_gene: TRBJ2-7
CDR3nt: TGTGCCAGCAGCGTCCTAGGCCTCCGTCTCGGCTACGAGCAGTACTTC
CDR3aa: CASSVLGLRLGYEQYF

abundance: NA
v_gene: TRBV12-5
d_gene: NA
j_gene: TRBJ2-2
CDR3nt: TGTGCTAGTGCCCCAACCCCGGGCACCGGGGAGCTGTTTTTT
CDR3aa: CASAPTPGTGELFF

abundance: NA
v_gene: TRBV7-3
d_gene: NA
j_gene: TRBJ2-7
CDR3nt: TGTGCCAGCAGCAAGGGACCGGGGGAATACGAGCAGTACTTC
CDR3aa: CASSKGPGEYEQYF

abundance: NA
v_gene: TRBV27
d_gene: NA
j_gene: TRBJ2-1
CDR3nt: TGTGCCAGCAGTTCTAGAGGATCCTCGAGCTCCTACAATGAGCAGTTCTTC
CDR3aa: CASSSRGSSSSYNEQFF

abundance: few
v_gene: TRBV19
d_gene: NA
j_gene: TRBJ1-5
CDR3nt: TGTGCCAGTAGTATTCAGATCGGGGCGAGGGGGTATAGCAATCAGCCCCAGCATTTT
CDR3aa: CASSIQIGARGYSNQPQHF

abundance: few
v_gene: TRBV20-1
d_gene: NA
j_gene: TRBJ2-7
CDR3nt: TGCAGTGCTAGTATTGCCGGGCAGTACTTC
CDR3aa: CSASIAGQYF

abundance: NA
v_gene: TRBV18
d_gene: NA
j_gene: TRBJ2-7
CDR3nt: TGTGCCAGCTCACCCGACCTAGGGGCGGTCTACGAGCAGTACTTC
CDR3aa: CASSPDLGAVYEQYF

abundance: NA
v_gene: TRBV4-2
d_gene: TRBD2
j_gene: TRBJ2-5
CDR3nt: TGTGCCAGCAGCCAAGGTGGTCAAGCGGGGGGCCAAGAGACCCAGTACTTC
CDR3aa: CASSQGGQAGGQETQYF

abundance: NA
v_gene: TRBV19
d_gene: TRBD2
j_gene: TRBJ2-1
CDR3nt: TGTGCCAGTAGTATAGGGAGCGGGAGCTCCTACAATGAGCAGTTCTTC
CDR3aa: CASSIGSGSSYNEQFF

abundance: NA
v_gene: TRBV9
d_gene: TRBD1
j_gene: TRBJ2-7
CDR3nt: TGTGCCAGCAGCGTCACAGGGGCCCTGGTAGACGAGCAGTACTTC
CDR3aa: CASSVTGALVDEQYF

abundance: few
v_gene: TRBV29-1
d_gene: TRBD2
j_gene: TRBJ2-3
CDR3nt: TGCAGCGTCCGACTAGCGGGGGGTAGCACAGATACGCAGTATTTT
CDR3aa: CSVRLAGGSTDTQYF

abundance: NA
v_gene: TRBV11-2
d_gene: NA
j_gene: TRBJ1-2
CDR3nt: TGTGCCAGCAGCTTCCGGGACTATGGCTACACCTTC
CDR3aa: CASSFRDYGYTF

abundance: NA
v_gene: TRBV5-1
d_gene: TRBD1
j_gene: TRBJ2-5
CDR3nt: TGCGCCAGCAGGTGGACAGGGGAAGAGACCCAGTACTTC
CDR3aa: CASRWTGEETQYF

abundance: NA
v_gene: TRBV6-6
d_gene: TRBD1
j_gene: TRBJ1-3
CDR3nt: TGTGCCAGCAGTCCTAAAATACAGGGGGCTAAAGGAAACACCATATATTTT
CDR3aa: CASSPKIQGAKGNTIYF

abundance: NA
v_gene: TRBV18
d_gene: TRBD2
j_gene: TRBJ2-1
CDR3nt: TGTGCCAGCTCACCACTGGCGGGGGTCTATGTTGGGAATGAGCAGTTCTTC
CDR3aa: CASSPLAGVYVGNEQFF

abundance: NA
v_gene: TRBV4-1
d_gene: TRBD2
j_gene: TRBJ2-7
CDR3nt: TGCGCCAGCAGCCAAGGATCCACCGGGACTAGCGGCTACGAGCAGTACTTC
CDR3aa: CASSQGSTGTSGYEQYF

abundance: few
v_gene: TRBV5-5
d_gene: NA
j_gene: TRBJ1-1
CDR3nt: TGTGCCAGCAGCCGAGACGGGGGGAACACTGAAGCTTTCTTT
CDR3aa: CASSRDGGNTEAFF

abundance: NA
v_gene: TRBV14
d_gene: TRBD1
j_gene: TRBJ2-1
CDR3nt: TGTGCCAGCAGCCAAGGGGCTTGGGACAGACACTACAATGAGCAGTTCTTC
CDR3aa: CASSQGAWDRHYNEQFF

abundance: NA
v_gene: TRBV5-6
d_gene: NA
j_gene: TRBJ2-3
CDR3nt: TGTGCCAGCAGCTTGGCTAGCGACACAGATACGCAGTATTTT
CDR3aa: CASSLASDTDTQYF

abundance: NA
v_gene: TRBV7-6
d_gene: NA
j_gene: TRBJ2-3
CDR3nt: TGTGCCAGCACCCTGGGGGGGCCCGCGGCAGATACGCAGTATTTT
CDR3aa: CASTLGGPAADTQYF

abundance: once
v_gene: TRBV6-2/TRBV6-3
d_gene: TRBD1
j_gene: TRBJ1-5
CDR3nt: TGTGCCAGCAGTTACACCCCACAGGGGAAGGGGTCCCAGCATTTT
CDR3aa: CASSYTPQGKGSQHF

abundance: NA
v_gene: TRBV9
d_gene: NA
j_gene: TRBJ2-2
CDR3nt: TGTGCCAGCAGCGTCCACGACACGAACACCGGGGAGCTGTTTTTT
CDR3aa: CASSVHDTNTGELFF

abundance: NA
v_gene: TRBV7-9
d_gene: NA
j_gene: TRBJ2-1
CDR3nt: TGTGCCAGCAGCTTAGGGCAGGGGCCTTACAATGAGCAGTTCTTC
CDR3aa: CASSLGQGPYNEQFF

abundance: once
v_gene: TRBV11-1
d_gene: TRBD1
j_gene: TRBJ1-2
CDR3nt: TGTGCCAGCAGCCCCCGGGACAGCTATGGCTACACCTTC
CDR3aa: CASSPRDSYGYTF

abundance: NA
v_gene: TRBV28
d_gene: NA
j_gene: TRBJ2-4
CDR3nt: TGTGCCAGCAGCCGAGCACTCCTAGCCAAAAACATTCAGTACTTC
CDR3aa: CASSRALLAKNIQYF

abundance: NA
v_gene: TRBV29-1
d_gene: TRBD1
j_gene: TRBJ1-1
CDR3nt: TGCAGCGTTGCGACAGGGCTGAACACTGAAGCTTTCTTT
CDR3aa: CSVATGLNTEAFF

abundance: NA
v_gene: TRBV28
d_gene: TRBD2
j_gene: TRBJ2-1
CDR3nt: TGTGCCAGCAGTAATCCCGGGACTAGCGGAAACAATGAGCAGTTCTTC
CDR3aa: CASSNPGTSGNNEQFF